The rows below give T cell receptor beta chains drawn from one sample of a study of control samples from healthy donors and cancer patients. The method was immunoSEQ multiplex PCR; TCRdb's version includes in-frame clones alone and lacks a portion of them. The listing records about 190,000 clones. Sample: blood. These receptors came from a woman in her thirties in good health. CDR3s include the opening cysteine and the closing phenylalanine or tryptophan. A D gene is named only where the DNA matches it firmly.

-	TRBV27	TRBJ1-1	CASSVSRGNTEAFF	TGTGCCAGCAGTGTCTCCAGGGGAAACACTGAAGCTTTCTTT
-	TRBV2	TRBJ1-2	CASRLGRGVVYGYTF	TGTGCCAGCAGGTTGGGAAGGGGGGTCGTCTATGGCTACACCTTC
TRBD1	TRBV5-1	TRBJ1-1	CASSLEPQGTGGFTEAFF	TGCGCCAGCAGCTTGGAGCCCCAAGGGACAGGGGGCTTCACTGAAGCTTTCTTT
TRBD1	TRBV4-1	TRBJ1-3	CASSHPGQGNTIYF	TGCGCCAGCAGCCACCCGGGACAGGGAAACACCATATATTTT
-	TRBV27	TRBJ1-6	CASSFIQNNSPLHF	TGTGCCAGCAGTTTCATACAGAATAATTCACCCCTCCACTTT
-	TRBV3-1/TRBV3-2	TRBJ1-6	CASSQKGGWTLHF	TGTGCCAGCAGCCAGAAAGGGGGATGGACCCTCCACTTT
-	TRBV3-1/TRBV3-2	TRBJ1-2	CASSQDRRDSYGYTF	TGTGCCAGCAGCCAAGATCGCAGGGACTCCTATGGCTACACCTTC
-	TRBV11-2	TRBJ1-2	CASSHLRDGHYGYTF	TGTGCCAGCAGCCATTTAAGGGACGGCCACTATGGCTACACCTTC
-	TRBV28	TRBJ2-1	CASRLPGVSSYNEQFF	TGTGCCAGCAGGTTGCCAGGGGTTAGCTCCTACAATGAGCAGTTCTTC
-	TRBV7-8	TRBJ1-1	CASIREAEAFF	TGTGCCAGCATACGGGAGGCTGAAGCTTTCTTT
TRBD2	TRBV20-1	TRBJ2-5	CSASLSRGGRETQYF	TGCAGTGCTAGTCTGTCCCGGGGGGGCCGGGAGACCCAGTACTTC
-	TRBV10-3	TRBJ2-1	CAISGEGPWFF	TGTGCCATCAGCGGTGAGGGGCCCTGGTTCTTC
-	TRBV27	TRBJ2-7	CASWPGTAYEQYF	TGTGCCAGCTGGCCAGGAACCGCCTACGAGCAGTACTTC
-	TRBV7-3	TRBJ2-7	CASSLLPFDEQYF	TGTGCCAGCAGCTTACTCCCCTTTGACGAGCAGTACTTC
-	TRBV5-1	TRBJ1-2	CASRPGNDGYTF	TGCGCCAGCAGGCCAGGGAACGACGGCTACACCTTC
TRBD1	TRBV11-2	TRBJ1-2	CASSLQGAGGKDYGYTF	TGTGCCAGCAGCTTACAAGGGGCAGGGGGCAAGGACTATGGCTACACCTTC
-	TRBV10-3	TRBJ1-1	CAIRARGSGTEAFF	TGTGCCATCAGGGCGAGGGGTAGTGGCACTGAAGCTTTCTTT
-	TRBV6-4	TRBJ1-3	CASSDPSLGGMEGNTIYF	TGTGCCAGCAGTGACCCAAGCTTGGGGGGCATGGAAGGAAACACCATATATTTT
TRBD1	TRBV24-1	TRBJ1-4	CATSDNLDRGEKLFF	TGTGCCACCAGTGATAACCTGGACAGGGGTGAAAAACTGTTTTTT
-	TRBV5-1	TRBJ1-2	CASSLEILSGYGYTF	TGCGCCAGCAGCTTGGAAATCCTAAGCGGCTATGGCTACACCTTC
-	TRBV7-8	TRBJ1-2	CASSLAPGPGYTF	TGTGCCAGCAGCTTAGCCCCAGGGCCTGGCTACACCTTC
-	TRBV6-4	TRBJ1-6	CASRDGSYNSPLHF	TGTGCCAGCAGGGACGGCTCCTATAATTCACCCCTCCACTTT
-	TRBV7-2	TRBJ1-4	CASSLKGEKKLFF	TGTGCCAGCAGCTTAAAGGGGGAGAAAAAACTGTTTTTT
-	TRBV6-5	TRBJ1-4	CASKWAGRANEKLFF	TGTGCCAGCAAGTGGGCCGGGAGGGCGAATGAAAAACTGTTTTTT
-	TRBV24-1	TRBJ1-1	CATSDAGGNTEAFF	TGTGCCACCAGTGATGCGGGAGGGAACACTGAAGCTTTCTTT
-	TRBV6-2/TRBV6-3	TRBJ1-1	CASSRGGPQGTEAFF	TGTGCCAGCAGTAGAGGGGGACCTCAGGGGACTGAAGCTTTCTTT
-	TRBV7-9	TRBJ1-2	CASSLHGRSNGYTF	TGTGCCAGCAGCTTACACGGCAGGTCGAATGGCTACACCTTC
-	TRBV6-5	TRBJ1-1	CASTFSWGSTEAFF	TGTGCCAGCACCTTCTCTTGGGGTTCGACTGAAGCTTTCTTT
-	TRBV27	TRBJ2-2	CASSLWQENTGELFF	TGTGCCAGCAGTTTATGGCAGGAGAACACCGGGGAGCTGTTTTTT
-	TRBV7-2	TRBJ2-2	CASGGGGGYTGELFF	TGTGCCAGCGGGGGCGGGGGCGGGTACACCGGGGAGCTGTTTTTT
-	TRBV21-1	TRBJ2-6	CASNEAGPATGANVLTF	TGTGCCAGCAACGAAGCAGGGCCAGCGACTGGGGCCAACGTCCTGACTTTC
-	TRBV3-1/TRBV3-2	TRBJ1-2	CASSQASGRGYGYTF	TGTGCCAGCAGCCAAGCGTCCGGGCGCGGATATGGCTACACCTTC
TRBD1	TRBV7-9	TRBJ1-2	CASSGQGASGYTF	TGTGCCAGCAGCGGGCAGGGGGCGTCTGGCTACACCTTC
-	TRBV25-1	TRBJ1-2	CASSPRGYYGYTF	TGTGCCAGCAGTCCGAGGGGATACTATGGCTACACCTTC
TRBD2	TRBV13	TRBJ2-7	CASSLSSGGYEQYF	TGTGCCAGCAGCTTATCTAGCGGGGGCTACGAGCAGTACTTC
TRBD2	TRBV18	TRBJ2-7	CASSLLYRGPPSGTSGGPYEQYF	TGTGCCAGCTCACTCCTTTACAGGGGGCCACCATCTGGGACTAGCGGGGGACCTTACGAGCAGTACTTC
TRBD1	TRBV3-1/TRBV3-2	TRBJ1-1	CASSQVGQVNTEAFF	TGTGCCAGCAGCCAAGTCGGACAGGTGAACACTGAAGCTTTCTTT
-	TRBV6-4	TRBJ1-4	CASSVFHGLNEKLFF	TGTGCCAGCAGTGTCTTTCACGGCCTTAATGAAAAACTGTTTTTT
-	TRBV7-9	TRBJ1-4	CASSLGGSNEKLFF	TGTGCCAGCAGCTTAGGGGGATCTAATGAAAAACTGTTTTTT
TRBD1	TRBV6-2/TRBV6-3	TRBJ2-7	CASSYSPQGANEQYF	TGTGCCAGCAGTTACTCTCCGCAGGGGGCAAACGAGCAGTACTTC
-	TRBV11-2	TRBJ1-1	CASSLDGAGATEAFF	TGTGCCAGCAGCTTAGATGGGGCAGGGGCCACTGAAGCTTTCTTT
TRBD1	TRBV4-3	TRBJ2-7	CASSQDLGQGYEQYF	TGCGCCAGCAGCCAAGACCTCGGACAGGGCTACGAGCAGTACTTC
-	TRBV7-5	TRBJ1-5	CARSLAYRRQPQHF	TGTGCCAGAAGCTTAGCGTATCGGAGACAGCCCCAGCATTTT
-	TRBV7-9	TRBJ1-6	CASSMGLSSYNSPLHF	TGTGCCAGCAGTATGGGCCTTAGCTCCTATAATTCACCCCTCCACTTT
-	TRBV2	TRBJ1-5	CASSALISNQPQHF	TGTGCCAGCAGCGCTTTAATTAGCAATCAGCCCCAGCATTTT
-	TRBV5-4	TRBJ1-3	CASSVGDASGNTIYF	TGTGCCAGCAGCGTTGGAGATGCCTCTGGAAACACCATATATTTT
-	TRBV11-3	TRBJ2-1	CASSLSGTYNEQFF	TGTGCCAGCAGCTTGTCCGGGACTTACAATGAGCAGTTCTTC
TRBD1	TRBV3-1/TRBV3-2	TRBJ1-2	CASSRRTGSNYGYTF	TGTGCCAGCAGCCGACGGACAGGGTCTAACTATGGCTACACCTTC
-	TRBV27	TRBJ2-2	CASSPGQMGTGELFF	TGTGCCAGCAGTCCGGGACAAATGGGTACCGGGGAGCTGTTTTTT
-	TRBV6-5	TRBJ1-6	CAEARGMDSPLHF	TGTGCCGAGGCGCGGGGCATGGATTCACCCCTCCACTTT
-	TRBV7-2	TRBJ1-5	CASSLTGHEYQPQHF	TGTGCCAGCAGCCTCACGGGACACGAGTATCAGCCCCAGCATTTT
-	TRBV28	TRBJ2-1	CASSLRIYNEQFF	TGTGCCAGCAGTTTACGGATCTACAATGAGCAGTTCTTC
-	TRBV19	TRBJ1-2	CASSINWGGYTF	TGTGCCAGTAGTATAAACTGGGGTGGCTACACCTTC
-	TRBV28	TRBJ1-1	CASSLNIQGGNEAFF	TGTGCCAGCAGTTTAAATATACAGGGTGGGAACGAAGCTTTCTTT
TRBD1	TRBV27	TRBJ1-6	CASSLSAGGTSPLHF	TGTGCCAGCAGTTTATCTGCAGGGGGCACTTCACCCCTCCACTTT